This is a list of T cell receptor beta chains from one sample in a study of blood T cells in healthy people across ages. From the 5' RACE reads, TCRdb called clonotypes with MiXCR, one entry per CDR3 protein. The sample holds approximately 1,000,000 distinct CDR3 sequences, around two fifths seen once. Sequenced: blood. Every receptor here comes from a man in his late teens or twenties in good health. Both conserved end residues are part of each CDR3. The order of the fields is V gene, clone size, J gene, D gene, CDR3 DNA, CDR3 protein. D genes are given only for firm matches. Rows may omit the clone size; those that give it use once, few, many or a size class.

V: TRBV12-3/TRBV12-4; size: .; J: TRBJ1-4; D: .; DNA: TGTGCCAGCAGCCCCTTTCCGGGGGCTAAGAATGAAGAACTGTTTTTT; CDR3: CASSPFPGAKNEELFF
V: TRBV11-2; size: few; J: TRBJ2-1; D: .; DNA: TGTGCCAGCTTGGGGGGGACAGAGGGTCCCTACAATGAGCAGTTCTTC; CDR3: CASLGGTEGPYNEQFF
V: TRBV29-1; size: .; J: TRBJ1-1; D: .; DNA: TGCAGCGTTGCCGCAGGCATGAACATTGAAGCTTTCTTT; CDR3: CSVAAGMNIEAFF
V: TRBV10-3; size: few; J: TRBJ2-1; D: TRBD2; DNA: TGTGCCATCAGTGATACTAGCGGGGGGGCCTACAATGAGCAGTTCTTC; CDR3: CAISDTSGGAYNEQFF
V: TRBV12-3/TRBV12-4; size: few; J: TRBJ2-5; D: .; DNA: TGTGCCAGCACCATTCGTCGAGAGCAGTACTTC; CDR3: CASTIRREQYF
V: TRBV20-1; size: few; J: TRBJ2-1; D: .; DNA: TGCAGTGCAGGTCCCTCCGGGACCCCATTCTACAATGAGCAGTTCTTC; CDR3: CSAGPSGTPFYNEQFF
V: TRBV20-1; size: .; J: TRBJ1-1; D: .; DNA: TGCAGTATGCTATATGCCTGGTACACTGAAGCTTTCTTT; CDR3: CSMLYAWYTEAFF
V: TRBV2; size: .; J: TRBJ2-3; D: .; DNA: TGTGCCAGCAGTGAAGGTTCAGGCACAGATACGCAGTATTTT; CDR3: CASSEGSGTDTQYF
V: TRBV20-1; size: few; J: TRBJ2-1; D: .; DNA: TGCAGTGGCACAGGAATCTCCTACAATGAGCAGTTCTTC; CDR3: CSGTGISYNEQFF
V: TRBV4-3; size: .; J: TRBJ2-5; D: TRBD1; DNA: TGCGCCAGCAGCCACAGAGTTACGGTTACGGGACAGCAAGAGACCCAGTACTTC; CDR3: CASSHRVTVTGQQETQYF
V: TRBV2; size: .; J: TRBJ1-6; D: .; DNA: TGTGCCAGCAGTGAAAGACGGGAGATCTATAATTCACCCCTCCACTTT; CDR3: CASSERREIYNSPLHF
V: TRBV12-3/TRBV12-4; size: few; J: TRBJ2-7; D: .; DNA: TGTGCCAGCAGTTTCGGGGGTGGGAACGAGCAGTACTTC; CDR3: CASSFGGGNEQYF
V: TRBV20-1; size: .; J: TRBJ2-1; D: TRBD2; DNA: TGCAGTGCTAGAGATAGAACGGGGGGACACAATGAGCAGTTCTTC; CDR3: CSARDRTGGHNEQFF
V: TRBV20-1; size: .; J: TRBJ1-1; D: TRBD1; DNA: TGCAGTGCCATAGACTCGGGACAGGGGACTGCGAACACTGAAGCTTTCTTT; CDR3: CSAIDSGQGTANTEAFF
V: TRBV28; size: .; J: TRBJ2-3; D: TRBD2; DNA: TGTGCCAGCAGTTTCCCCCCAATAGCGGGGGACCTCACAGATACGCAGTATTTT; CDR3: CASSFPPIAGDLTDTQYF
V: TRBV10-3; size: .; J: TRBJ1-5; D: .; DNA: TGTGCCATCAGTGAGTCGGCAGGGAATCAGCCCCAGCATTTT; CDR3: CAISESAGNQPQHF
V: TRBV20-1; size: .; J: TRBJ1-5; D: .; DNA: TGCAGTGCCCATGCTCGTGGACAGCCCCAGCATTTT; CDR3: CSAHARGQPQHF
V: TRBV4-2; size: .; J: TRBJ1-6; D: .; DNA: TGTGCCAGCAGCCAACGTAGGTCCCCCTATAATTCACCCCTCCACTTT; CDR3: CASSQRRSPYNSPLHF
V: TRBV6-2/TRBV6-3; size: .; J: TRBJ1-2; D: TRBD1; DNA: TGTGCCAGCAGTTACGGGACAGGGGCGCGTATCAATGGCTACACCTTC; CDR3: CASSYGTGARINGYTF
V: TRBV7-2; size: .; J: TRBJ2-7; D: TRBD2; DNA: TGTGCCAGCAGCTTAGCGGAGCGGGGGGGCCTCTTGTACTTC; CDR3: CASSLAERGGLLYF
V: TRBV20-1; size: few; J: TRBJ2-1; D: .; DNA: TGCAGTGCTAGAATATTTGTATTGGGCCTTCCCTACAATGAGCAGTTCTTC; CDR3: CSARIFVLGLPYNEQFF
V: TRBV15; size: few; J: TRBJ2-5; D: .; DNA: TGTGCCACCAGCAGAGATAACTCGGGGACCCAGTACTTC; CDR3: CATSRDNSGTQYF
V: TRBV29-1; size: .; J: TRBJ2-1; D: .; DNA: TGCAGCGTTGGGTGGCGGGACACCCCTGAGCAGTTCTTC; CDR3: CSVGWRDTPEQFF
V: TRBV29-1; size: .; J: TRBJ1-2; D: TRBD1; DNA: TGCAGCGTTACCCCTTTGACAGGGCCCAATGGTGGCTACACCTTC; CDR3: CSVTPLTGPNGGYTF
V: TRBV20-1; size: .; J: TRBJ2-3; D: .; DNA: TGCAGTGCTAGGTTCCTCGAGGGTGTTTTTACAGATACGCAGTATTTT; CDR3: CSARFLEGVFTDTQYF
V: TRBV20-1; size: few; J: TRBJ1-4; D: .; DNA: TGCAGTGCTAGTGACCCCGGGCCAATTAATGAAAAACTGTTTTTT; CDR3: CSASDPGPINEKLFF
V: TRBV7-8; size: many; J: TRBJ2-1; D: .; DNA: TGTGCCAGCACCTTCCCGGGCGCCGTCTCCTACAATGAGCAGTTCTTC; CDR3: CASTFPGAVSYNEQFF
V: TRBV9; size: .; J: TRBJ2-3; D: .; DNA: TGTGCCAGCAGCGTAGATCTCACAGATACGCAGTATTTT; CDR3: CASSVDLTDTQYF
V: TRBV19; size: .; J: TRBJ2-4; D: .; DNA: TGTGCCAGTAGTCGGACAGCAAACATTCAGTACTTC; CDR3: CASSRTANIQYF
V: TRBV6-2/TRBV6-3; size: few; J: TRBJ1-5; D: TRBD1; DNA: TGTGCCAGCAGTTGGGCCTGGGACAGGAATCAGCCCCAGCATTTT; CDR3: CASSWAWDRNQPQHF
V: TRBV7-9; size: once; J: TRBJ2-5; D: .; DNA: TGTGCCAGCAGCACCTACCTCCAGCAGGGGTGGGAGACCCAGTACTTC; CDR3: CASSTYLQQGWETQYF
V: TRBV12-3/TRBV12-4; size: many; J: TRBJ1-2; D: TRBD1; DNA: TGTGCCAGCAACCCGACAGGGACCTATGGCTACACCTTC; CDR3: CASNPTGTYGYTF
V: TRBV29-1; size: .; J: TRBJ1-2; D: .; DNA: TGCAGCGTTGACGGGATGAACCAGCGGGTAGGGGGGGGTGGCTACACCTTC; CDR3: CSVDGMNQRVGGGGYTF
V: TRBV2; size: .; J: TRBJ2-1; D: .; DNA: TGTGCCAGCAGTGAACAGATTGGCAATGAGCAGTTCTTC; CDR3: CASSEQIGNEQFF
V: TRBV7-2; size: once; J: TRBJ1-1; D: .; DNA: TGTGCCAGCAGCTCACACAGGGCTATTATGAACACTGAAGCTTTCTTT; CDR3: CASSSHRAIMNTEAFF
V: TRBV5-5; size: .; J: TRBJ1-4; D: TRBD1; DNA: TGTGCCAGCAGCCCGAACTCCGGGACAGGGGAGGAAAAACTGTTTTTT; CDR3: CASSPNSGTGEEKLFF
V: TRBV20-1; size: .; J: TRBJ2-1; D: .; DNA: TGCAGTGCCCCGGGTCTGAGGGACAATGAGCAGTTCTTC; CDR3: CSAPGLRDNEQFF
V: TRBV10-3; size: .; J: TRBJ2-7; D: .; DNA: TGTGCCATCAGTGAGCGGGGAGGAATCGCCCACGAGCAGTACTTC; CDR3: CAISERGGIAHEQYF
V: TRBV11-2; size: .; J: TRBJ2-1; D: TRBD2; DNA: TGTGCCAGCAGCCCGATAGCGGGTGGGACCTCAACTGAGCAGTTCTTC; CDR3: CASSPIAGGTSTEQFF
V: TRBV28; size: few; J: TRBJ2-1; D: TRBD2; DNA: TGTGCCAGCAGTTCCGCGACTAGCGGGGTAGACAATGAGCAGTTCTTC; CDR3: CASSSATSGVDNEQFF
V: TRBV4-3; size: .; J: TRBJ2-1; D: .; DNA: TGCGCCAGCAGCCAAGATCGGGCCAGCACTGAGCAGTTCTTC; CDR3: CASSQDRASTEQFF
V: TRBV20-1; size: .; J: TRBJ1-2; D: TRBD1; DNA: TGCAGTGCTTCACAGGGACAGGAGAACTATGGCTACACCTTC; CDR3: CSASQGQENYGYTF
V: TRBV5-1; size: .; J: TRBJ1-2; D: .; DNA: TGCGCCAGCTCTGGGGACGGCCGCTATGGCTACACCTTC; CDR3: CASSGDGRYGYTF
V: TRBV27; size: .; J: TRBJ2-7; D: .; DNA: TGTGCCAGCAGTTTGTTGGGCAAAGGCTACGAGCAGTACTTC; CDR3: CASSLLGKGYEQYF